A single sample is the source of the 23 T cell receptor beta chains below, sequenced in a study of persistence of HIV-infected CD4 T cells. Antigens for these TCRs are unknown. Anti-CD3/anti-CD28 beads served as a nonspecific positive control stimulus. Responding CD4+ T cells were sorted by upregulation of both CD40 ligand and CD69. Sequencing used immunoSEQ version 4 in survey mode. Produced via immunoSEQ multiplex PCR; TCRdb's table is partial and in-frame only. The sample includes 40,000 to 60,000 clones, approximately 90% of them seen just once. Material: CD4+ T cells sorted from PBMCs after 18-hour stimulation, obtained from a patient who received antiretroviral therapy. The receptor set was obtained from an adult woman with HIV who was CMV-seropositive.

The chain joins TRBV21-1 to TRBJ1-2; the table's D call, TRBD1, has no DNA check behind it. TRBV21-1 is given as a pseudogene. The CDR3 runs 18 residues. CDR3 nucleotide sequence: TGTGCCAGCAGCAAAGGGGGAATCCGGGACAGGGGGCTTGATGGCTACACCTTC. Translated, it gives CASSKGGIRDRGLDGYTF.

This clone was observed a handful of times. V usage is TRBV2 and J usage is TRBJ2-1; 12 bases match TRBD2. Germline V gene sequence: CDR1 SNHLY, CDR2 FYNNEI. The CDR3 is 17 amino acids. With 8 bases clipped from V and 6 bases from J, the junction kept 14 bases outside the gene matches. CDR3 loop: CASSRSTSGGGSNEQFF. In DNA form, the CDR3 reads TGTGCCAGCTCGCGTTCGACTAGCGGGGGCGGGAGCAATGAGCAGTTCTTC.

The CDR3 DNA follows: TGCGCCAGCAGCTTGGGGCGGGCGACTTCCTACGAGCAGTACTTC. It codes for CASSLGRATSYEQYF. The J gene is TRBJ2-7, the V gene TRBV5-1; maybe TRBD2 (5 bases). Germline values: CDR1 SGHRS, CDR2 YFSETQ. Trimming took 0 bases from V and 1 from J, leaving 11 bases between them. The CDR3 spans 15 residues.

The chain has TRBV5-4 and TRBJ2-7, with TRBD2 matching over 9 bases. V dropped 2 bases and J dropped 1; count of bases not matched to a gene: 1. The germline gives CDR1 SGHNT, CDR2 YYREEE (reference sequence). The CDR3 sequence is 14 residues long. The chain's CDR3 is CASSFTSGSYEQYF. CDR3 sequence (DNA): TGTGCCAGCAGCTTTACTAGCGGGTCCTACGAGCAGTACTTC.

The genes are TRBV18 and TRBJ1-3, with D possibly TRBD1 on 6 matching bases. V dropped 3 bases and J dropped 3 bases, with 9 bases sitting between them. This CDR3 has 14 residues. Germline assignment: CDR1 KGHSH and CDR2 LQKENI. The CDR3 spells CASSPSGVGNTIYF. In nucleotides, the CDR3 is TGTGCCAGCTCACCTTCAGGGGTTGGAAACACCATATATTTT.

V is TRBV9 and J is TRBJ2-1; 9 nucleotides match TRBD2. V lost 0 bases to trimming and J lost 6 bases; unmatched junction nucleotides: 4. Germline V gene data show CDR1 as SGDLS and CDR2 as YYNGEE. There are 15 residues in the CDR3. The CDR3 is CASSVGPAGGNEQFF. The CDR3, as DNA: TGTGCCAGCAGCGTAGGTCCAGCGGGGGGCAATGAGCAGTTCTTC.

This chain joins TRBV21-1 and TRBJ1-1; no check of the table's D call, TRBD1, against the DNA was made. TRBV21-1 is a pseudogene segment. The length of the CDR3 is 14 residues. CDR3 coding DNA: TGTGCCAGCAGCAAAGTTTTGGCAAACACTGAAGCTTTCTTT. Residues: CASSKVLANTEAFF.

The chain recombines TRBV9 with TRBJ1-3; D is perhaps TRBD1 (5 bases). V was clipped by 3 bases and J by 0 bases, with 10 bases between them. CDR1 is SGDLS, CDR2 YYNGEE, per germline. This CDR3 contains 15 residues. DNA of the CDR3: TGTGCCAGCAGCGCAGCGGGACTCTCTGGAAACACCATATATTTT. Its translation: CASSAAGLSGNTIYF.

J is TRBJ1-3 and V is TRBV4-1, with 8 bases aligning to TRBD1. The germline gives CDR1 MGHRA, CDR2 YSYEKL. J lost 9 bases, V lost 0 bases, and 4 bases had no gene match. CDR3 length equals 14 residues. The CDR3 DNA follows: TGCGCCAGCAGCCAAGAAGGCACAGGGGGCACCATATATTTT. This translates into CASSQEGTGGTIYF.

The rearrangement uses TRBV10-3 and TRBJ2-5, with 7 bases identical to TRBD1. This CDR3 is built from 16 residues. Germline loops: CDR1 ENHRY, CDR2 SYGVKD. V was pared by 0 bases and J by 2 bases, with 6 bases of the junction left unmatched. CDR3 bases: TGTGCCATCAGTGAGTCGGGACAGAAATTACAAGAGACCCAGTACTTC. The encoded protein is CAISESGQKLQETQYF.

V and J are TRBV27 and TRBJ2-5; maybe TRBD1 (6 bases). The V and J ends lost 5 bases and 5 bases respectively, with 18 bases between them. The germline gives CDR1 MNHEY, CDR2 SMNVEV (reference sequence). The CDR3 length is 15 residues. Written as DNA, the CDR3 is TGTGCCAGCAGTCCCTTGTCGAGGGGGTGGGAGACCCAGTACTTC. It is translated as CASSPLSRGWETQYF.

V gene TRBV29-1 combines with J gene TRBJ1-1; the match to TRBD1 covers 7 bases. The V gene's germline CDR1 is SQVTM and CDR2 ANQGSEA. There are 13 residues in the CDR3. Losses at the gene ends were 3 bases for V and 6 bases for J; bases not matched to a gene: 7. This CDR3 reads CSVERTGLSEAFF. Here the CDR3 DNA reads TGCAGCGTTGAGAGGACAGGTCTCTCTGAAGCTTTCTTT. The full variable domain, completed using reference TRBV29-1 and TRBJ1-1, is SAVISQKPSRDICQRGTSLTIQCQVDSQVTMMFWYRQQPGQSLTLIATANQGSEATYESGFVIDKFPISRPNLTFSTLTVSNMSPEDSSIYLCSVERTGLSEAFFGQGTRLTVV.

This chain links TRBV5-1 with TRBJ2-7; D not resolved. V shed 3 bases and J shed 2 bases, with 3 bases lying between them. Germline CDR1 and CDR2: SGHRS and YFSETQ. The CDR3 has 11 amino acids. CDR3 region: CASSSTYEQYF. As DNA, the CDR3 is TGCGCCAGCAGCTCGACCTACGAGCAGTACTTC.

V is TRBV28 and J is TRBJ2-5; 7 bases map to TRBD1. CDR3 length: 15 residues. CDR1 is MDHEN and CDR2 is SYDVKM in the germline V gene. V dropped 4 bases and J dropped 3; count of bases not matched to a gene: 8. The CDR3 spells CASSSNRGPEETQYF. CDR3 sequence (DNA): TGTGCCAGCAGTTCCAACAGGGGACCCGAAGAGACCCAGTACTTC.

The chain couples TRBV19 to TRBJ1-4; no reliable D call. Germline V lookup: CDR1 LNHDA, CDR2 SQIVND (reference sequence). CDR3 length: 14 amino acids. The ends were cut back, 1 base at V and 12 bases at J, with 15 bases in the middle. CDR3 in amino acids: CASSIGPSRPELFF. CDR3 coding DNA: TGTGCCAGTAGTATAGGTCCGAGTCGGCCGGAACTGTTTTTT. The complete variable domain, with remaining parts taken from reference TRBV19 and TRBJ1-4, reads DGGITQSPKYLFRKEGQNVTLSCEQNLNHDAMYWYRQDPGQGLRLIYYSQIVNDFQKGDIAEGYSVSREKKESFPLTVTSAQKNPTAFYLCASSIGPSRPELFFGSGTQLSVL.

This rearrangement joins TRBV27 to TRBJ1-1; D not certain. CDR1 and CDR2 from the germline V gene are MNHEY and SMNVEV (reference sequence). The CDR3 is 16 residues long. Deletions cut 7 bases from V and 1 base from J, with 19 bases between. CDR3 amino acids: CASKSGWREKNTEAFF. The CDR3 nucleotides read TGTGCCAGCAAATCTGGATGGAGGGAAAAGAACACTGAAGCTTTCTTT.

The table lists this clone with a count of one. V gene TRBV5-6 combines with J gene TRBJ1-2; D gene ambiguous. This CDR3 spans 15 amino acids. Trimming took off 0 bases at V and 3 bases at J, with 12 bases between the two ends. The germline CDR1 and CDR2 sequences are SGHDT and YYEEEE. The CDR3, as DNA: TGTGCCAGCAGCTTGGGACGCGCAAATTACTATGGCTACACCTTC. Translated, it gives CASSLGRANYYGYTF.

The rearrangement links TRBV6-5 to TRBJ1-1; D not resolved. The CDR3 extends over 12 amino acids. CDR1 is MNHEY, CDR2 SVGAGI, per germline. V lost 6 bases and J 11 bases, leaving 16 bases between the germline ends. The CDR3 spells CASSPAGGQAFF. CDR3 bases: TGTGCCAGCAGCCCCGCGGGAGGTCAGGCTTTCTTT.

This rearrangement joins TRBV28 to TRBJ2-5; D is uncertain. The V end lost 6 bases, the J end lost 5 bases, and 16 bases lay between the germline ends. The germline V gene encodes CDR1 MDHEN and CDR2 SYDVKM. The CDR3 is made up of 14 amino acids. CDR3 sequence (DNA): TGTGCCAGCAGCCCCCCAAAGGTGAGGGAGACCCAGTACTTC. Translation gives CASSPPKVRETQYF.

This chain joins TRBV19 and TRBJ1-4; weak D call: TRBD1 (6 bases). CDR3 length: 17 residues. V was clipped by 2 bases and J by 3 bases, with 16 bases between them. Per germline, CDR1 LNHDA and CDR2 SQIVND (reference sequence). The CDR3, as DNA: TGTGCCAGTAGTATACGGGGGGCGCAGACCTCTAATGAAAAACTGTTTTTT. It translates to CASSIRGAQTSNEKLFF.

The V gene is TRBV27, the J gene TRBJ2-5, with D unresolved. The germline CDR1 and CDR2 sequences are MNHEY and SMNVEV (reference sequence). The CDR3 contains 13 residues. The V end lost 1 base, the J end lost 4 bases, and 7 bases lay between the germline ends. CDR3 bases: TGTGCCAGCAGTTTATTCACGGGAGAGACCCAGTACTTC. This codes for CASSLFTGETQYF.

V gene TRBV6-5 combines with J gene TRBJ2-2; 10 bases are shared with TRBD2. The length of the CDR3 is 15 residues. After removal of 6 bases from V and 5 bases from J, the junction contained 6 bases not matched to a gene. Germline loops: CDR1 MNHEY, CDR2 SVGAGI. CDR3 residues: CASSLLAGGTGELFF. The CDR3 DNA sequence: TGTGCCAGCAGCCTTTTAGCGGGAGGAACCGGGGAGCTGTTTTTT.

V is TRBV18 and J is TRBJ2-1, with 11 positions matching TRBD2. CDR1 and CDR2 (germline): KGHSH, LQKENI. V lost 3 bases to trimming and J lost 7 bases; unmatched junction nucleotides: 8. This CDR3 is built from 16 residues. CDR3 amino acids: CASSPPRLAGGNEQFF. CDR3 sequence (DNA): TGTGCCAGCTCACCGCCGCGGCTAGCGGGAGGTAATGAGCAGTTCTTC.